A selection of T cell receptor beta chains follows, all from one sample in a study of blood T cell repertoires in COVID-19. This table comes from immunoSEQ multiplex PCR, and its TCRdb copy is limited to in-frame clones, with some not included. This repertoire shows 65,000 to 85,000 clones, 85% to 90% found once; its top ten account for 2.7%. Sequencing input: peripheral blood. The receptors come from a man between 50 and 59 years old with acute or convalescent COVID-19. CDR3s leave out the opening cysteine and the closing phenylalanine or tryptophan. Fields, in order: D gene, V gene, CDR3 protein. A D gene is named only where the DNA matches it firmly.

D gene: TRBD2; V gene: TRBV7-6; CDR3 protein: ASSPSGTPYNEQF
D gene: TRBD1; V gene: TRBV7-8; CDR3 protein: ASSPDSGTGLSALH
D gene: TRBD2; V gene: TRBV5-1; CDR3 protein: ASSLGREVYLDTQY
D gene: TRBD1; V gene: TRBV19; CDR3 protein: ATTDRGYTDTQY
D gene: NA; V gene: TRBV18; CDR3 protein: ASSLREGTGELF
D gene: NA; V gene: TRBV27; CDR3 protein: ASTDDGDYNEQF
D gene: NA; V gene: TRBV3-1/TRBV3-2; CDR3 protein: ASSQATVAQETQY
D gene: TRBD2; V gene: TRBV5-1; CDR3 protein: ASRRGTSGDTDTQY
D gene: NA; V gene: TRBV27; CDR3 protein: ASSPQRGGYT
D gene: TRBD2; V gene: TRBV30; CDR3 protein: AWLAGGPGEQY
D gene: NA; V gene: TRBV3-1/TRBV3-2; CDR3 protein: ASSQQRTWENEQF
D gene: TRBD1; V gene: TRBV7-2; CDR3 protein: ASSYTGGNQPQH
D gene: TRBD1; V gene: TRBV7-9; CDR3 protein: ASSLTGTGRQPQH
D gene: NA; V gene: TRBV3-1/TRBV3-2; CDR3 protein: ASSQAQGGPYEQY
D gene: TRBD2; V gene: TRBV24-1; CDR3 protein: ATSDFRAGGAGNEQF
D gene: TRBD1; V gene: TRBV7-2; CDR3 protein: ASSLEGQVAEQY
D gene: NA; V gene: TRBV12-3/TRBV12-4; CDR3 protein: ASSSGAKLF
D gene: NA; V gene: TRBV6-5; CDR3 protein: ASSYSVQGTSSPLH
D gene: TRBD2; V gene: TRBV15; CDR3 protein: ATSRVGLADQF
D gene: NA; V gene: TRBV11-2; CDR3 protein: ASSLSGGGYT
D gene: NA; V gene: TRBV7-8; CDR3 protein: ASSHPRNEQF
D gene: TRBD2; V gene: TRBV7-9; CDR3 protein: ASSRTGLAGGMTDTQY
D gene: NA; V gene: TRBV7-2; CDR3 protein: ASSSVATNEKLF
D gene: NA; V gene: TRBV19; CDR3 protein: ASRSIEETGSFYGYT
D gene: TRBD2; V gene: TRBV3-1/TRBV3-2; CDR3 protein: ASSQDRGLAGKTGELF
D gene: NA; V gene: TRBV11-2; CDR3 protein: ASSLRSGRSPLH